These T cell receptor beta chains were read from a single sample in a study of T cells after yellow fever vaccination. MiXCR, applied by TCRdb to the 5' RACE reads, yields one record per CDR3 protein. The sample holds more than 95,000 distinct CDR3 sequences, 7.2% seen once. The sequences come from CD4+ T cells sorted from PBMCs, collected roughly 45 days after the first yellow fever vaccination. The origin of the receptors is a young man who received the YFV17D yellow fever vaccine. CDR3s leave out the opening cysteine and the closing phenylalanine or tryptophan.

j_call,v_call,cdr3_aa
TRBJ1-6,TRBV5-1,ASSFTGGGGAGNSPLH
TRBJ1-5,TRBV4-1,ASSQDFGTGYQAQH
TRBJ1-6,TRBV12-3/TRBV12-4,ASSVGGYNSPLH
TRBJ2-3,TRBV5-1,ASSLQTSGGSDTQY
TRBJ2-3,TRBV12-3/TRBV12-4,ASRRVGGADTQY
TRBJ2-3,TRBV6-1,ASTERAGGAVPDTQY
TRBJ2-2,TRBV7-2,ASSLPGSNGELF
TRBJ1-5,TRBV7-8,ASSLGVRGMNQPQH
TRBJ2-5,TRBV7-2,ASSTVLQETQY
TRBJ1-5,TRBV2,AFSLYASQPQH
TRBJ1-2,TRBV7-9,ASSSTRTGGASYGYT
TRBJ1-2,TRBV7-9,ASSSNYGYT
TRBJ2-2,TRBV6-5,ASSYSYGSGELF
TRBJ2-1,TRBV7-6,ASSPGTSNEQF
TRBJ2-3,TRBV4-1,ASSQILATDTQY
TRBJ2-3,TRBV7-2,ASKPAGADTQY
TRBJ2-7,TRBV5-1,ASSSSGTLNSEQY
TRBJ1-1,TRBV7-2,ASSLGRATNTEAF
TRBJ2-5,TRBV19,ASGRETQY
TRBJ2-3,TRBV5-1,ASSSYSGGADTQY
TRBJ2-5,TRBV9,ASSVEGLQETQY
TRBJ2-5,TRBV10-3,AISDPVGQIQETHY
TRBJ1-4,TRBV7-2,ASSPRGDNEKLF
TRBJ2-3,TRBV4-3,ASSQSGGFYGTQY
TRBJ2-7,TRBV11-2,ASSLGSAGAIYEQY
TRBJ2-7,TRBV5-5,ASSLGPLYEQY
TRBJ2-2,TRBV7-6,ALGGNTGELF
TRBJ1-4,TRBV6-1,ASSVTTGTNEKLF